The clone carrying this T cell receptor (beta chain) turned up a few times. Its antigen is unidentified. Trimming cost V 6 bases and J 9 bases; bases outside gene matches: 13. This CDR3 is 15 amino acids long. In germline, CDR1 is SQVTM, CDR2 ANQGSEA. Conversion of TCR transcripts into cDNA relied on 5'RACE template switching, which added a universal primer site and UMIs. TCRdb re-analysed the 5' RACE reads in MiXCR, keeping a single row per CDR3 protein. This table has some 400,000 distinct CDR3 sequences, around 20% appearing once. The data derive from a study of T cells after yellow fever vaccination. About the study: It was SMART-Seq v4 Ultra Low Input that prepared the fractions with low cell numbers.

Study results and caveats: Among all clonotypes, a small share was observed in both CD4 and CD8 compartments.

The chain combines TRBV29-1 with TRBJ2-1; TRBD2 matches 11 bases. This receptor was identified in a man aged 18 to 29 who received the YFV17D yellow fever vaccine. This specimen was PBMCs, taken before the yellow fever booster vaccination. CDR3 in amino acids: CSVSSGGAIHGEQFF. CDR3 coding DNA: TGCAGCGTCAGTAGCGGGGGGGCCATCCACGGTGAGCAGTTCTTC.